This T cell receptor beta chain derives from a study of cytomegalovirus exposure and HLA in healthy donors. Whole-study findings and limits: In terms of immune exposure information, only CMV serostatus was available.

This PCR relied on a set of 60 Vbeta primers and 13 Jbeta primers. Clones were sequenced by immunoSEQ multiplex PCR, and TCRdb holds only the in-frame ones, with some missing. Of tens of thousands of clones listed, roughly 72% are singletons. About this clone: Its antigen remains unknown.

Sequencing input: PBMCs. This TCR derives from a woman between 45 and 65 years old in good health and CMV-seropositive.

The CDR3 bases are TGTGCCAGCACCCCTCGGGGGGGACAAAACACTGAAGCTTTCTTT. It translates to CASTPRGGQNTEAFF. V and J are TRBV7-2 and TRBJ1-1; D may be TRBD1 (6 bases). The ends were cut back, 7 bases at V and 2 bases at J, with 17 bases in the middle. Germline V CDR1 and CDR2: SGHTA, FQGNSA. The CDR3 is 15 residues long.